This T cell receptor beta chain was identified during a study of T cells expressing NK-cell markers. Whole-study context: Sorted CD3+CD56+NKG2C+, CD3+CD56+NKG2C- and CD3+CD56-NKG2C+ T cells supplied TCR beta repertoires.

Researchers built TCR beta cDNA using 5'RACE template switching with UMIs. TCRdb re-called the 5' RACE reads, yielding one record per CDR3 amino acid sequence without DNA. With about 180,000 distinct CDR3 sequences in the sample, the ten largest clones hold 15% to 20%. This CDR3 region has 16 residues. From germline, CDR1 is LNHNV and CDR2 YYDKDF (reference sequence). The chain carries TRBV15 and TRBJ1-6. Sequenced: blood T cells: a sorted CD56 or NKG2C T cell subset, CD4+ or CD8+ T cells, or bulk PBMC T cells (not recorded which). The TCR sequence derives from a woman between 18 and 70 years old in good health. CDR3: CATSRDLQDLGSPLHF.